This TCR beta chain was recorded in a study of blood T cell repertoires in COVID-19. Looking at the study overall: COVID-19 samples collected from the United States, Italy and Spain covered acute and convalescent phases. The cDNA or gDNA used as material had been derived from T cells, B-cell-depleted T cells, or PBMCs.

Germline CDR1 SNHLY, CDR2 FYNNEI. The CDR3 is 15 residues long. Germline trimming cut 3 bases from V and 7 bases from J; bases unmatched to any gene: 6. Original processing notes: Reference gene primer amplification gave estimated nucleated cell counts. Assay used: immunoSEQ multiplex PCR; TCRdb lists only in-frame clones, some missing. Clone size and the V and J calls come from that table; the DNA yielded D and trimming. Among 300,000 or so clones listed, around 87% were seen once. This clonotype originated in a woman between 50 and 59 years old who had recovered from COVID-19. The rearrangement uses TRBV2 and TRBJ2-1; 10 bases align to TRBD1. The material sequenced was peripheral blood. Written as DNA, the CDR3 is TGTGCCAGCAGTGAGATGGACAGGGGGTCGAATGAGCAGTTCTTC. Amino acids: CASSEMDRGSNEQFF.